One and the same sample provided the 31 T cell receptor beta chains below, sequenced in a study of T cell repertoires in cytomegalovirus infection. Each CDR3 protein is one row after TCRdb ran MiXCR on the reads. The sample has approximately 630,000 distinct CDR3 sequences; around 24% are singletons. The sample taken for sequencing was CD8+ T cells from PBMCs. Every receptor here comes from a human donor in good health (CMV status not recorded). Some clones in this sample may be carry-over from other donors' samples.

The chain combines TRBV20-1 with TRBJ2-7; the D is unclear. The CDR3 loop spans 12 amino acids. Trimming removed 0 bases from V and 2 bases from J, with 5 bases in between. The germline V gene encodes CDR1 DFQATT and CDR2 SNEGSKA (reference sequence). The CDR3 DNA reads TGCAGTGCTAGAGATTGGGCCTACGAGCAGTACTTC. Its translation is CSARDWAYEQYF.

This clonotype was detected ten times or more. This sequence joins TRBV12-3 or TRBV12-4 and TRBJ2-5; a weak D match, TRBD2 (5 bases). Trimming removed 7 bases from V and 7 bases from J, with 16 bases in between. The CDR3 contains 13 residues. CDR3 sequence (DNA): TGTGCCAGCACTGAGGGCAGTGCGGGGACCCAGTACTTC. Amino acids: CASTEGSAGTQYF.

CDR3 amino acids: CASSGRQGPWEAFF. DNA of the CDR3: TGCGCCAGCAGCGGGCGACAGGGCCCCTGGGAAGCTTTCTTT. The chain recombines TRBV5-1 with TRBJ1-1; 7 positions agree with TRBD1. After removal of 4 bases from V and 8 bases from J, the junction contained 11 bases not matched to a gene. From germline, CDR1 is SGHRS and CDR2 YFSETQ. The CDR3 runs 14 residues.

This clonotype occurred many times. The chain uses TRBV7-2 and TRBJ1-5; D gene uncertain. Trimming shortened V by 2 bases and J by 0 bases, and 8 bases separated the two germline ends. The V gene's germline CDR1 is SGHTA and CDR2 FQGNSA. CDR3 length: 15 amino acids. The CDR3 spells CASSLTEASNQPQHF. The CDR3 DNA is TGTGCCAGCAGCTTAACAGAAGCTAGCAATCAGCCCCAGCATTTT.

V is TRBV28 and J is TRBJ2-7, with D possibly matching TRBD2 (5 bases). The V and J ends lost 4 bases and 4 bases respectively, with 14 bases between them. Germline CDR1 MDHEN, CDR2 SYDVKM. The CDR3 covers 14 residues. Here the CDR3 reads CASSSPRRGYEQYV. The CDR3 coding sequence is TGTGCCAGCAGTTCCCCACGACGGGGTTACGAGCAGTACGTC.

J is TRBJ1-3 and V is TRBV28, with 7 positions matching TRBD1. This CDR3 spans 15 amino acids. V was pared by 3 bases and J by 7 bases, with 9 bases of the junction left unmatched. CDR1 and CDR2 (germline): MDHEN, SYDVKM. The CDR3 coding sequence is TGTGCCAGCAGTTTTCAGGGACAGACCGGTAACACCATATATTTT. It encodes CASSFQGQTGNTIYF.

This clonotype was detected many times. This chain connects TRBV7-2 to TRBJ2-3; 7 bases align to TRBD1. V lost 5 bases to trimming and J lost 6 bases; unmatched junction nucleotides: 11. Germline V CDR1 and CDR2: SGHTA, FQGNSA. This CDR3 contains 15 residues. The CDR3 nucleotides read TGTGCCAGCAGCCCCTGGGGGCAGGGGGAGGATACGCAGTATTTT. Translated: CASSPWGQGEDTQYF.

This chain links TRBV15 with TRBJ1-6; weak D call: TRBD1 (6 bases). Germline CDR1 LNHNV, CDR2 YYDKDF (reference sequence). The CDR3 extends over 15 amino acids. Trimming took 2 bases from V and 6 from J, leaving 11 bases between them. The CDR3 spells CATSRKQGGNSPLHF. CDR3 in DNA: TGTGCCACCAGCAGAAAACAGGGAGGTAATTCACCCCTCCACTTT.

This clonotype has more than one count but fewer than ten. J is TRBJ2-3 and V is TRBV4-1; 8 bases are a match to TRBD2. The germline CDR1 and CDR2 sequences are MGHRA and YSYEKL. V shed 0 bases and J 2 bases; nucleotides not matched to a gene: 10. The CDR3 contains 18 residues. The CDR3 is CASSQDGAAGATTDTQYF. The CDR3 coding sequence is TGCGCCAGCAGCCAAGATGGGGCAGCGGGGGCCACCACAGATACGCAGTATTTT.

This chain connects TRBV29-1 to TRBJ1-2, with D possibly being TRBD1 (6 bases). The CDR3 extends over 15 amino acids. CDR1 SQVTM and CDR2 ANQGSEA come from the germline V gene. V dropped 1 base and J dropped 2 bases, with 14 bases sitting between them. The chain's CDR3 is CSVEVEQGWNYGYTF. The DNA of the CDR3 is TGCAGCGTTGAAGTTGAACAGGGCTGGAACTATGGCTACACCTTC. Drawing the rest from reference TRBV29-1 and TRBJ1-2, the complete variable domain is SAVISQKPSRDICQRGTSLTIQCQVDSQVTMMFWYRQQPGQSLTLIATANQGSEATYESGFVIDKFPISRPNLTFSTLTVSNMSPEDSSIYLCSVEVEQGWNYGYTFGSGTRLTVV.

About this clonotype itself: The CDR3 carries no conserved terminal phenylalanine or tryptophan, so it likely arises from a read error. The chain has TRBV7-2 and TRBJ2-1; no definite D call. Germline V gene sequence: CDR1 SGHTA, CDR2 FQGNSA. V was shortened by 1 base and J by 8 bases, with 12 bases between the two germline ends. CDR3 length: 14 amino acids. The CDR3, as DNA: TGTGCCAGCAGCTTAGATAGGTTGGAGTATGAGCAGTTCATC. Its protein product is CASSLDRLEYEQFI.

The sample holds many counts of this clonotype. V and J are TRBV5-6 and TRBJ2-3; D ambiguous. V was clipped by 3 bases and J by 5 bases, with 7 bases between them. Germline V CDR1 and CDR2: SGHDT, YYEEEE. The CDR3 totals 12 residues. CDR3 amino acids: CASSSHVDTQYF. Written as DNA, the CDR3 is TGTGCCAGCAGCTCCCATGTAGATACGCAGTATTTT.

This sequence joins TRBV20-1 and TRBJ2-5; D possibly corresponds to TRBD1 (6 bases). The ends were cut back, 5 bases at V and 1 base at J, with 17 bases in the middle. CDR1 and CDR2 from the germline V gene are DFQATT and SNEGSKA (reference sequence). The CDR3 loop spans 15 amino acids. The CDR3: CSACSEDSRQETQYF. The CDR3, as DNA: TGCAGTGCTTGTTCGGAGGACAGCCGCCAAGAGACCCAGTACTTC.

The V gene is TRBV6-2 or TRBV6-3, the J gene TRBJ2-3, with D possibly matching TRBD1 (5 bases). Germline loops: CDR1 MNHEY, CDR2 SVGEGT. V lost 7 bases, J lost 0 bases, and 17 bases lay in between. The length of the CDR3 is 16 residues. The CDR3 spells CASISGLRGSTDTQYF. In DNA form, the CDR3 reads TGTGCCAGCATTAGTGGGTTAAGGGGCAGCACAGATACGCAGTATTTT.

Regarding this clonotype: Possible read error: a much larger clone is one base away. The V gene is TRBV7-2, the J gene TRBJ2-1; weak D call: TRBD2 (5 bases). The CDR3 runs to 19 residues. Deletions cut 2 bases from V and 2 bases from J, with 22 bases between. Germline lookup yields CDR1 SGHTA and CDR2 FQGNSA. CDR3 region: CASSLNPELVGTTYNEQFF. In DNA form, the CDR3 reads TGTGCCAGCAGCTTAAATCCGGAACTAGTGGGTACAACCTACAATGAGCAGTTCTTC.

This clonotype has more than one count but fewer than ten. The rearrangement uses TRBV28 and TRBJ1-2, with 8 bases identical to TRBD1. After removal of 4 bases from V and 6 bases from J, the junction contained 7 bases not matched to a gene. Germline assignment: CDR1 MDHEN and CDR2 SYDVKM. The CDR3 is 14 residues long. The CDR3: CASSSLPTGDGYTF. The DNA for the CDR3 is TGTGCCAGCAGTTCTTTGCCGACAGGGGATGGCTACACCTTC.

The CDR3 nucleotides are TGTGCCAGCAGCTCAGAGGGGTCAGCTTTCTTT. Protein product: CASSSEGSAFF. The chain has TRBV7-9 and TRBJ1-1; the D gene is possibly TRBD1 (5 bases). Germline V lookup: CDR1 SEHNR, CDR2 FQNEAQ (reference sequence). CDR3 length: 11 amino acids. V lost 4 bases, J lost 10 bases, and 10 bases lay in between. The full variable domain, completed using reference TRBV7-9 and TRBJ1-1, is DTGVSQNPRHKITKRGQNVTFRCDPISEHNRLYWYRQTLGQGPEFLTYFQNEAQLEKSRLLSDRFSAERPKGSFSTLEIQRTEQGDSAMYLCASSSEGSAFFGQGTRLTVV.

With respect to this clonotype: This may be a read error: a much more frequent sequence differs by one nucleotide. J is TRBJ1-1 and V is TRBV2; D call uncertain. Germline CDR1 SNHLY, CDR2 FYNNEI. This CDR3 has 15 amino acids. CDR3: CVSTSSGSLNTEAFF. The CDR3 DNA follows: TGTGTCAGCACCTCCTCGGGCAGCCTGAACACTGAAGCTTTCTTT.

The V gene is TRBV18, the J gene TRBJ2-3; D is ambiguous. V shed 6 bases and J shed 6 bases, with 13 bases lying between them. The CDR3 is 13 residues long. Germline CDR1 reads KGHSH; CDR2 reads LQKENI. As DNA, the CDR3 is TGTGCCAGCTCGGGGTACCTTGCGGATACGCAGTATTTT. Its protein product is CASSGYLADTQYF.

This clonotype has at least ten counts. The chain couples TRBV7-2 to TRBJ2-2, with D perhaps matching TRBD1 (7 bases). V was shortened by 11 bases and J by 3 bases, with 13 bases between the two germline ends. The CDR3 length is 13 residues. Germline V lookup: CDR1 SGHTA, CDR2 FQGNSA. The CDR3 here is CAFRGEDTGELFF. The DNA of the CDR3 is TGTGCCTTCAGGGGGGAGGACACCGGGGAGCTGTTTTTT. The variable domain in full, with the rest retrieved from reference TRBV7-2 and TRBJ2-2, is GAGVSQSPSNKVTEKGKDVELRCDPISGHTALYWYRQSLGQGLEFLIYFQGNSAPDKSGLPSDRFSAERTGGSVSTLTIQRTQQEDSAVYLCAFRGEDTGELFFGEGSRLTVL.

This clonotype was observed at least ten times. The chain uses TRBV7-2 and TRBJ2-2, with D possibly matching TRBD2 (7 bases). Trimming left V 5 bases short and J 2 bases short, with 15 bases between. In germline, CDR1 is SGHTA, CDR2 FQGNSA. The CDR3 spans 16 residues. The CDR3 nucleotides read TGTGCCAGCAGCACGGCGCGGGGGCTTAACACCGGGGAGCTGTTTTTT. Translation: CASSTARGLNTGELFF. Combining the CDR3 with reference TRBV7-2 and TRBJ2-2 gives the whole variable domain GAGVSQSPSNKVTEKGKDVELRCDPISGHTALYWYRQSLGQGLEFLIYFQGNSAPDKSGLPSDRFSAERTGGSVSTLTIQRTQQEDSAVYLCASSTARGLNTGELFFGEGSRLTVL.

This clonotype occurred many times. The V call is TRBV2, the J call TRBJ2-7; 9 nucleotides line up with TRBD1. Germline V gene lookup returns CDR1 SNHLY and CDR2 FYNNEI. CDR3 size: 15 residues. After removal of 7 bases from V and 3 bases from J, the junction contained 10 bases not matched to a gene. As DNA, the CDR3 is TGTGCCAGCACTGGACAGGGGCTGACCCTCTACGAGCAGTACTTC. Protein product: CASTGQGLTLYEQYF.

A few counts support this clonotype. The gene calls are TRBV6-2 or TRBV6-3 and TRBJ2-3; D possibly corresponds to TRBD1 (6 bases). Trimming pared 4 bases from V and 2 bases from J, leaving 13 bases between. CDR1 is MNHEY and CDR2 is SVGEGT in the germline V gene. The CDR3 is 15 residues long. The CDR3: CASSLGQLVTDTQYF. The CDR3 DNA reads as TGTGCCAGCAGTTTAGGACAGCTAGTCACAGATACGCAGTATTTT.

The gene calls are TRBV28 and TRBJ1-5; no definite D call. Trimming shortened V by 0 bases and J by 3 bases, and 6 bases separated the two germline ends. Germline CDR1 and CDR2: MDHEN and SYDVKM. The CDR3 extends over 14 amino acids. CDR3 loop: CASSLWRSNQPQHF. The CDR3 DNA reads TGTGCCAGCAGTTTATGGCGTTCCAATCAGCCCCAGCATTTT.

This clonotype has only a few counts. The chain uses TRBV20-1 and TRBJ2-1; 10 positions match TRBD1. From germline, CDR1 is DFQATT and CDR2 SNEGSKA (reference sequence). This CDR3 is 15 amino acids long. Losses at the gene ends were 6 bases for V and 2 bases for J; bases not matched to a gene: 7. The chain's CDR3 is CSALDRGWPYNEQFF. Here the CDR3 DNA reads TGCAGTGCCCTGGACAGGGGGTGGCCCTACAATGAGCAGTTCTTC.

The table lists this clonotype with a few counts. The chain combines TRBV6-2 or TRBV6-3 with TRBJ2-7, with D unclear. Between the trimmed V and J ends, which lost 2 bases and 7 bases, there was a span of 12 bases. CDR1 is MNHEY and CDR2 is SVGEGT in the germline V gene. The CDR3 covers 13 residues. CDR3 amino acids: CASSYRSPWEQYV. CDR3 in DNA: TGTGCCAGCAGTTACAGGTCTCCTTGGGAGCAGTACGTC.

CDR3 in amino acids: CASSGALGDLVGDRGVSPLHF. The CDR3 nucleotides are TGTGCCAGCAGTGGGGCCCTAGGGGATCTAGTGGGGGACAGGGGAGTTTCACCCCTCCACTTT. The chain carries TRBV28 and TRBJ1-6; 10 nucleotides agree with TRBD1. CDR1 and CDR2 (germline): MDHEN, SYDVKM. The CDR3 runs to 21 residues. The J segment lost 9 bases and the V segment lost 5 bases, leaving 25 bases of the junction unmatched.

The chain joins TRBV14 to TRBJ2-1; no clear D. The germline V and J ends were trimmed by 3 bases and 0 bases, with 6 bases remaining between them. The CDR3 runs 14 residues. In germline, CDR1 is SGHDN, CDR2 FVKESK. Here the CDR3 DNA reads TGTGCCAGCAGCCATCTAAGCTCCTACAATGAGCAGTTCTTC. This encodes CASSHLSSYNEQFF. Combining the CDR3 with reference TRBV14 and TRBJ2-1 gives the whole variable domain EAGVTQFPSHSVIEKGQTVTLRCDPISGHDNLYWYRRVMGKEIKFLLHFVKESKQDESGMPNNRFLAERTGGTYSTLKVQPAELEDSGVYFCASSHLSSYNEQFFGPGTRLTVL.

V is TRBV20-1 and J is TRBJ2-1; 7 bases fit TRBD2. The CDR3 contains 13 residues. CDR1 is DFQATT and CDR2 is SNEGSKA in the germline V gene (reference sequence). V lost 2 bases and J lost 4; bases outside the gene matches: 2. CDR3 region: CSARPAGYNEQFF. CDR3 nucleotide sequence: TGCAGTGCTAGACCAGCGGGATACAATGAGCAGTTCTTC.

The V call is TRBV5-8, the J call TRBJ2-2, with D tentatively TRBD1 (5 bases). The V end lost 5 bases, the J end lost 2 bases, and 16 bases lay between the germline ends. Germline V gene lookup returns CDR1 SGHTS and CDR2 YDEGEE. The CDR3 contains 16 residues. The DNA for the CDR3 is TGTGCCAGCAGGTTTGGTCTCAGGACAAACACCGGGGAGCTGTTTTTT. This gives the protein CASRFGLRTNTGELFF. The variable domain in full, completed from reference TRBV5-8 and TRBJ2-2, reads EAGVTQSPTHLIKTRGQQATLRCSPISGHTSVYWYQQALGLGLQFLLWYDEGEERNRGNFPPRFSGRQFPNYSSELNVNALELEDSALYLCASRFGLRTNTGELFFGEGSRLTVL.

The gene calls are TRBV2 and TRBJ2-6; maybe TRBD2 (5 bases). This CDR3 spans 15 amino acids. Germline V lookup: CDR1 SNHLY, CDR2 FYNNEI. The V gene lost 3 bases and the J gene lost 4 bases, with 10 bases spanning the gap. The CDR3 nucleotides are TGTGCCAGCAGTGATCCGGGATCAGGGGCCAACGTCCTGACTTTC. Translating gives CASSDPGSGANVLTF.